The 5 T cell receptor beta chains listed next were all sequenced from one sample in a study of monozygotic twins with inflammatory bowel disease. For each CDR3 protein, TCRdb gives one entry from its re-call of the 5' RACE reads, without DNA. The listing records 400,000 or so distinct CDR3 sequences. The sample was blood. These receptors originate from a human donor with ulcerative colitis or Crohn's disease, or a healthy co-twin of an affected twin (not recorded which).

Here the CDR3 reads CASSPNRIAGGPRDTQYF. The chain combines TRBV12-3 or TRBV12-4 with TRBJ2-3; TCRdb reports TRBD2, a call that lacks DNA to check it against. The CDR3 runs 18 residues.

The V call is TRBV19, the J call TRBJ1-2; without DNA, the TCRdb call of TRBD1 cannot be checked. This CDR3 is 13 amino acids long. CDR1 is LNHDA and CDR2 is SQIVND in the germline V gene (reference sequence). The CDR3 sequence: CASSTRTDYGYTF.

V usage is TRBV5-1 and J usage is TRBJ2-1; the D gene TCRdb calls, TRBD2, cannot be checked with no DNA. The CDR3 runs 18 residues. The germline gives CDR1 SGHRS, CDR2 YFSETQ. The CDR3 region is CASSLRSGGPLSYNEQFF.

The chain couples TRBV5-5 to TRBJ2-3. CDR3 length: 15 residues. Germline CDR1 and CDR2: SGHKS and YYEKEE (reference sequence). CDR3 region: CASSLMTASTDTQYF. The whole variable domain, remainder taken from reference TRBV5-5 and TRBJ2-3, is DAGVTQSPTHLIKTRGQQVTLRCSPISGHKSVSWYQQVLGQGPQFIFQYYEKEERGRGNFPDRFSARQFPNYSSELNVNALLLGDSALYLCASSLMTASTDTQYFGPGTRLTVL.

The gene calls are TRBV20-1 and TRBJ2-1; with no DNA, the TCRdb D assignment of TRBD2 cannot be verified. Germline V gene data show CDR1 as DFQATT and CDR2 as SNEGSKA (reference sequence). The CDR3 extends over 13 amino acids. The CDR3 region is CSAREVGGDRQFF.